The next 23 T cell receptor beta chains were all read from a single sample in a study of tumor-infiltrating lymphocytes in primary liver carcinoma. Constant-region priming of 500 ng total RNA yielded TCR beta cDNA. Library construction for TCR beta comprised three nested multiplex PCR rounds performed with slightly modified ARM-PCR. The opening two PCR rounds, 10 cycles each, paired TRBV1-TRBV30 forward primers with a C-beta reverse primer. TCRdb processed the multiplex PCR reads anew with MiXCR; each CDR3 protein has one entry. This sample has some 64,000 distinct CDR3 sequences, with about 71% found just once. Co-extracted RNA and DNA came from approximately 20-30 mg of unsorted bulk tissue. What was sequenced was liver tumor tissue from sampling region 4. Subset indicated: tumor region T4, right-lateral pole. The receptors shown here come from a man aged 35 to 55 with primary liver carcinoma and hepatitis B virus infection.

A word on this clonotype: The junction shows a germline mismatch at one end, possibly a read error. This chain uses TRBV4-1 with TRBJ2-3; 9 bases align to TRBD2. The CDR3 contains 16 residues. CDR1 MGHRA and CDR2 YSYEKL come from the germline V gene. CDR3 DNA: TGCGCCAGCAGTCAAGATCCGGGTAGCGGGAGTAATACGCACTATTTT. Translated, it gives CASSQDPGSGSNTHYF.

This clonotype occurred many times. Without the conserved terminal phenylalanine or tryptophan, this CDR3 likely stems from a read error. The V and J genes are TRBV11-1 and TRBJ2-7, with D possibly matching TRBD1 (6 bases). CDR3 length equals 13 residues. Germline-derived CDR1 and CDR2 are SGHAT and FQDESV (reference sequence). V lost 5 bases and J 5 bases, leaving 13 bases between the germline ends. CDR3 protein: CASSRQGFNEQYL. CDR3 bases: TGTGCCAGCAGCCGCCAGGGGTTTAACGAGCAGTACCTC.

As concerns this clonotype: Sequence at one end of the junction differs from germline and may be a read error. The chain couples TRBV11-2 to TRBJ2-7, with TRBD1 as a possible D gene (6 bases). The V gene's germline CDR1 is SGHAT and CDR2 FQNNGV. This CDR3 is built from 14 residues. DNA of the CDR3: TGTGCCAGGAGTACCCTAGGGGGATCCTACAAGCAGTACTTC. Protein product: CARSTLGGSYKQYF.

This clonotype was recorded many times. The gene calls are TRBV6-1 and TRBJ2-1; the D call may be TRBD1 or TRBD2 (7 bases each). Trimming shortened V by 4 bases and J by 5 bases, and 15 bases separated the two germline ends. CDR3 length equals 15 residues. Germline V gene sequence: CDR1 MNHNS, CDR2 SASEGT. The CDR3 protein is CASSARQGGNNEQFF. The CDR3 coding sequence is TGTGCCAGCAGTGCCCGACAGGGAGGGAACAATGAGCAGTTCTTC.

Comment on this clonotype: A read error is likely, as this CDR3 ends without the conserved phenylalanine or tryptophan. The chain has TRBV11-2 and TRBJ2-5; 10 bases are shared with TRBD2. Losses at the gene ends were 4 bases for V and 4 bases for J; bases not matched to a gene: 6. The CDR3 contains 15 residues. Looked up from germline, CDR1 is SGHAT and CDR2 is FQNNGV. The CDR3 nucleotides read TGTGCCAGCAGCTATGAGTCTAGCGGGAGAGAGACCCAGTACGTC. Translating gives CASSYESSGRETQYV.

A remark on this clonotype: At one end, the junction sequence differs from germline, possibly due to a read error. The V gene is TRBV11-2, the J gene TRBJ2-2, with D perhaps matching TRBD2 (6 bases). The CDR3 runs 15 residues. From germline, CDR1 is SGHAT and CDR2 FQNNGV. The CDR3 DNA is TGTTCCAGCAGCTTTGCGGGATCGAACACCTGGGAGCCGTTTTTT. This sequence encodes CSSSFAGSNTWEPFF.

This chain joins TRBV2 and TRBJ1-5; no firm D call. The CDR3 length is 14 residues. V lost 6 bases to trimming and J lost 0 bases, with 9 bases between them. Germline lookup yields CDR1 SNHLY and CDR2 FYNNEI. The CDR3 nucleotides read TGTGCCAGCAGGGATAACTATAGCAATCAGCCCCAGCATTTT. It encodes CASRDNYSNQPQHF.

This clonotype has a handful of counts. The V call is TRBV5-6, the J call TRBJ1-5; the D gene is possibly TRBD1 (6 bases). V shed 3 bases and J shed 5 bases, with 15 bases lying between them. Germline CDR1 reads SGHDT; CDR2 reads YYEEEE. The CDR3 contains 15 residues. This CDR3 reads CASSSAWGGDQPQHF. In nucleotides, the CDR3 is TGTGCCAGCAGCTCTGCTTGGGGGGGCGATCAGCCCCAGCATTTT.

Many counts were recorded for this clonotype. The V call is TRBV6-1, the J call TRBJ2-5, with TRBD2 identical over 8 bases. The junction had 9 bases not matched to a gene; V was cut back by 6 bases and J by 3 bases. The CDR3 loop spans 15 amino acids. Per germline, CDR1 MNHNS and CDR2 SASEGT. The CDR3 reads CASRVPGLGKETQYF. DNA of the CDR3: TGTGCCAGCAGAGTCCCGGGACTAGGCAAAGAGACCCAGTACTTC.

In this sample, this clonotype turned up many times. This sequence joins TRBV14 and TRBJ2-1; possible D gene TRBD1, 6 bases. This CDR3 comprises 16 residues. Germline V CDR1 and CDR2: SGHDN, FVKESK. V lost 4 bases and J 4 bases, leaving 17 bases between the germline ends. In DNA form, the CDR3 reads TGTGCCAGCAGCCCTAGGACAGTGTTGGGGTACAATGAGCAGTTCTTC. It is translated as CASSPRTVLGYNEQFF. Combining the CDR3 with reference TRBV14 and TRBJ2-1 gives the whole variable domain EAGVTQFPSHSVIEKGQTVTLRCDPISGHDNLYWYRRVMGKEIKFLLHFVKESKQDESGMPNNRFLAERTGGTYSTLKVQPAELEDSGVYFCASSPRTVLGYNEQFFGPGTRLTVL.

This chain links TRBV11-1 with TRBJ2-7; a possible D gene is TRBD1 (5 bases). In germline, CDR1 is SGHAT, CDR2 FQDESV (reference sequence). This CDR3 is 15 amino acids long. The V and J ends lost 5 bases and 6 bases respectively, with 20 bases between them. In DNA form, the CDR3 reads TGTGCCAGCAGCCCTCGGACATCAGGACCACGCGAGCAGTACTTC. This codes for CASSPRTSGPREQYF.

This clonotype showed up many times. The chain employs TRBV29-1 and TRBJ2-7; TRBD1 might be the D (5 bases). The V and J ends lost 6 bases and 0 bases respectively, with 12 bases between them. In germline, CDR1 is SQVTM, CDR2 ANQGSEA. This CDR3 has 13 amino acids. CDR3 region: CSVTVPLSYEQYF. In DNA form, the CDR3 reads TGCAGCGTGACAGTCCCCCTCTCCTACGAGCAGTACTTC.

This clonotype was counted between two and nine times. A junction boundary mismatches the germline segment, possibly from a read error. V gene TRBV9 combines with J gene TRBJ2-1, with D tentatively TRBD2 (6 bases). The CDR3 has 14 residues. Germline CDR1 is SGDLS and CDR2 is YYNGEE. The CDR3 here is CASSNQAGYNERFF. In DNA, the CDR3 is TGTGCCAGCAGCAACCAGGCGGGGTACAATGAGCGGTTCTTC.

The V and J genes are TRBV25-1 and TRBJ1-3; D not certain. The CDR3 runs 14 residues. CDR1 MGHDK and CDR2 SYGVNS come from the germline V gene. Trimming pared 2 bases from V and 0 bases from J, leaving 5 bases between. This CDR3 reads CASSEEGSGNTIYF. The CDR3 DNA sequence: TGTGCCAGCAGTGAAGAGGGCTCTGGAAACACCATATATTTT.

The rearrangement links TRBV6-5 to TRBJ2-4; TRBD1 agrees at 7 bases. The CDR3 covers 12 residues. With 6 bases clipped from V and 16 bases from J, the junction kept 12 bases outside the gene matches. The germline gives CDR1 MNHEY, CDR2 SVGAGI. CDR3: CASRPRTGEEYF. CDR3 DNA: TGTGCCAGCAGACCCCGGACAGGCGAGGAATACTTC.

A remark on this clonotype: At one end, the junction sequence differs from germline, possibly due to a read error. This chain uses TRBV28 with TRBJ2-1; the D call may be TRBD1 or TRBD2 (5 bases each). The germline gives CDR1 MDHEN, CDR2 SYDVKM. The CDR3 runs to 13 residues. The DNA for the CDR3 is TGTGCCTGCATCACCGAGGGGTACAATGAGCAGTCCTTC. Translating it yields CACITEGYNEQSF.

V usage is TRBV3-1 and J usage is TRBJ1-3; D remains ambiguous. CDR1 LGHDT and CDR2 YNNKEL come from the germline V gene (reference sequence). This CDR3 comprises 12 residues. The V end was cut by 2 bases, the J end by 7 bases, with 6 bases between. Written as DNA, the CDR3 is TGTGCCAGCAGCCAATTGGGCAACACCATATATTTT. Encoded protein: CASSQLGNTIYF.

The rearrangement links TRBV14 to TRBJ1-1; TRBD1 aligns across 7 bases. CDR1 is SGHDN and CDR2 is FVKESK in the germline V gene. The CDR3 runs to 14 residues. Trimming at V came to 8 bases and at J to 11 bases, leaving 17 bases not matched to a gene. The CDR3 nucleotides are TGTGCCAGCGGCCCTTCGGACAGGTTGGATGCGGCTTTCTTT. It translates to CASGPSDRLDAAFF. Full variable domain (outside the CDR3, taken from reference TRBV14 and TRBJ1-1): EAGVTQFPSHSVIEKGQTVTLRCDPISGHDNLYWYRRVMGKEIKFLLHFVKESKQDESGMPNNRFLAERTGGTYSTLKVQPAELEDSGVYFCASGPSDRLDAAFFGQGTRLTVV.

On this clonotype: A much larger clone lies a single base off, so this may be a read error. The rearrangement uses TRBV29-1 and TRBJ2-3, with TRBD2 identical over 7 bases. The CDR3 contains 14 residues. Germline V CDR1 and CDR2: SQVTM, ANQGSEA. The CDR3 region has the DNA TGCAGCGTTGGCTACGCGGGAGCGTCAGATACGCAGTGTTTT. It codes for CSVGYAGASDTQCF.

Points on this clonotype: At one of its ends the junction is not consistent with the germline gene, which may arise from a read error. CDR3 sequence (DNA): TGCAGCGTTGATAGCAGCTCCTGCGAGCAGTACTTC. Translating it yields CSVDSSSCEQYF. The J gene is TRBJ2-7, the V gene TRBV29-1; D not certain. From germline, CDR1 is SQVTM and CDR2 ANQGSEA. This CDR3 region has 12 residues.

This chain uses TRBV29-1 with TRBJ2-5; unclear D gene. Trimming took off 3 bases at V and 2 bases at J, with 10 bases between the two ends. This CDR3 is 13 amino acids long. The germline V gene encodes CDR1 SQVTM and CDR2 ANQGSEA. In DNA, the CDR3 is TGCAGCGTTGAGCTCGGGCAACAAGAGACCCAGTACTTC. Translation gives CSVELGQQETQYF.

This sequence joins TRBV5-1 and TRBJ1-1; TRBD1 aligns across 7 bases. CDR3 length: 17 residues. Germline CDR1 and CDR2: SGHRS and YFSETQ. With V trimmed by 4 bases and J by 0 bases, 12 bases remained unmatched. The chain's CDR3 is CASSASGQPVMNTEAFF. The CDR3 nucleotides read TGCGCCAGCAGCGCATCGGGACAGCCCGTAATGAACACTGAAGCTTTCTTT. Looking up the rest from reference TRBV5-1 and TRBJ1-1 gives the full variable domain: KAGVTQTPRYLIKTRGQQVTLSCSPISGHRSVSWYQQTPGQGLQFLFEYFSETQRNKGNFPGRFSGRQFSNSRSEMNVSTLELGDSALYLCASSASGQPVMNTEAFFGQGTRLTVV.

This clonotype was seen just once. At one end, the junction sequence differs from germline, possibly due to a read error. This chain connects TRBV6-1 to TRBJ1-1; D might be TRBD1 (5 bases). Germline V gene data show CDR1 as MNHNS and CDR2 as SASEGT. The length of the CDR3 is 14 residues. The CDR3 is CASSPRSGDSDAFF. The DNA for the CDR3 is TGTGCCAGCAGTCCCCGATCGGGGGACTCTGATGCTTTCTTT.